Each of the 14 T cell receptor beta chains below was sequenced from the same sample in a study of cytomegalovirus exposure and HLA in healthy donors. 13 Jbeta primers and 60 Vbeta primers were used for the PCR. Only in-frame clones appear in the TCRdb table, and some are missing; sequencing was by immunoSEQ multiplex PCR. This table has around 130,000 clones, about 71% appearing once. The sample taken for sequencing was PBMCs. These receptors all stem from an older woman in good health and CMV-seropositive.

CDR3 DNA: TGTGCCAGCAGCGCGCGGAACGGGGCCAACGTCCTGACTTTC. Translated: CASSARNGANVLTF. This chain joins TRBV9 and TRBJ2-6; no definite D call. Germline V lookup: CDR1 SGDLS, CDR2 YYNGEE. The CDR3 has 14 residues. Trimming removed 3 bases from V and 4 bases from J, with 8 bases in between.

The V call is TRBV4-2, the J call TRBJ2-5, with D possibly being TRBD1 (7 bases). Germline V gene sequence: CDR1 LGHNA, CDR2 YNFKEQ. V was pared by 0 bases and J by 2 bases, with 13 bases between. The CDR3 sequence is 16 residues long. CDR3 coding DNA: TGTGCCAGCAGCCAAGACGGGGGACAGCAACAAGAGACCCAGTACTTC. Its protein is CASSQDGGQQQETQYF.

This clone was seen more than once but under ten times. The chain is built from TRBV4-1 and TRBJ1-5; a possible D gene is TRBD1 (6 bases). The CDR3 runs 17 residues. V was pared by 0 bases and J by 2 bases, with 14 bases between. Germline CDR1 reads MGHRA; CDR2 reads YSYEKL. CDR3 protein: CASSQERGPRGNQPQHF. CDR3 nucleotides: TGCGCCAGCAGCCAAGAGCGGGGGCCGCGGGGCAATCAGCCCCAGCATTTT.

The chain uses TRBV19 and TRBJ1-6, with 10 bases lining up with TRBD1. The germline gives CDR1 LNHDA, CDR2 SQIVND (reference sequence). CDR3 size: 19 residues. V was clipped by 4 bases and J by 1 base; unmatched bases: 10. In nucleotides, the CDR3 is TGTGCCAGTAGTAGAAGACAGGGGGCGCGGATGTCCTATAATTCACCCCTCCACTTT. It yields the protein CASSRRQGARMSYNSPLHF.

The V and J genes are TRBV12-5 and TRBJ1-2; 12 nucleotides align to TRBD1. The V and J ends lost 4 bases and 4 bases, in that order; junction bases with no gene match: 7. This CDR3 is built from 16 residues. The germline CDR1 and CDR2 sequences are LGHNT and FRNRAP. The CDR3 DNA sequence: TGTGCTAGTGGTTCCCCCCTGGGACAGGGGGCCTATGGCTACACCTTC. Encoded protein: CASGSPLGQGAYGYTF.

The V and J genes are TRBV5-1 and TRBJ1-1, with a possible D match to TRBD1 (5 bases). Deletions cut 0 bases from V and 0 bases from J, with 12 bases between. The length of the CDR3 is 16 residues. The germline CDR1 and CDR2 sequences are SGHRS and YFSETQ. CDR3 DNA sequence: TGCGCCAGCAGCTTGGGACAGACCTCTATGAACACTGAAGCTTTCTTT. As protein: CASSLGQTSMNTEAFF.

The gene calls are TRBV11-2 and TRBJ1-2, with 9 positions matching TRBD1. CDR3 size: 14 residues. The germline gives CDR1 SGHAT, CDR2 FQNNGV. The J segment lost 3 bases and the V segment lost 5 bases, leaving 4 bases of the junction unmatched. CDR3 residues: CASSEGQGDYGYTF. In DNA form, the CDR3 reads TGTGCCAGCAGCGAGGGACAGGGTGACTATGGCTACACCTTC.

This rearrangement joins TRBV2 to TRBJ2-3; 10 nucleotides agree with TRBD2. The V gene end was trimmed by 3 bases and the J gene end by 2 bases; junction bases not matched to a gene: 5. CDR3 length: 16 amino acids. Germline V CDR1 and CDR2: SNHLY, FYNNEI. The CDR3 DNA reads as TGTGCCAGCAGTGACCCGGGACTAGCGACCACAGATACGCAGTATTTT. This gives the protein CASSDPGLATTDTQYF.

This chain joins TRBV19 and TRBJ2-7; D unclear. Per the germline V gene, CDR1 is LNHDA and CDR2 is SQIVND (reference sequence). The V end lost 5 bases, the J end lost 0 bases, and 8 bases lay between the germline ends. The CDR3 length is 13 residues. In nucleotides, the CDR3 is TGTGCCAGTAGTCCCAGGAACTCCTACGAGCAGTACTTC. This translates into CASSPRNSYEQYF.

This clone is a singleton in its sample. This chain joins TRBV6-1 and TRBJ1-2; perhaps TRBD1 as D (5 bases). The CDR3 is 15 residues long. V lost 7 bases, J lost 2 bases, and 17 bases lay in between. In germline, CDR1 is MNHNS, CDR2 SASEGT. CDR3 DNA: TGTGCCAGCACCCAGGGTAACCCTTTAAACTATGGCTACACCTTC. Amino acid sequence: CASTQGNPLNYGYTF.

The chain combines TRBV5-8 with TRBJ2-7, with D maybe TRBD1 (6 bases). There are 14 residues in the CDR3. Deletions cut 1 base from V and 2 bases from J, with 10 bases between. Germline V CDR1 and CDR2: SGHTS, YDEGEE. The CDR3 coding sequence is TGTGCCAGCAGCTTGTCGCAGGGGACCTACGAGCAGTACTTC. It is translated as CASSLSQGTYEQYF.

V gene TRBV13 combines with J gene TRBJ1-3; 7 positions agree with TRBD1. This CDR3 is built from 15 residues. V lost 5 bases, J lost 0 bases, and 4 bases stayed unmatched. CDR1 and CDR2 (germline): PRHDT, FYEKMQ (reference sequence). The CDR3 reads CASSQTGVSGNTIYF. The CDR3 nucleotides read TGTGCCAGCAGCCAAACAGGGGTCTCTGGAAACACCATATATTTT. Together with reference TRBV13 and TRBJ1-3, the CDR3 gives the full variable domain: AAGVIQSPRHLIKEKRETATLKCYPIPRHDTVYWYQQGPGQDPQFLISFYEKMQSDKGSIPDRFSAQQFSDYHSELNMSSLELGDSALYFCASSQTGVSGNTIYFGEGSWLTVV.

The gene calls are TRBV27 and TRBJ2-7; 7 bases align to TRBD1. The ends lost 6 bases at V and 0 bases at J; junction bases unmatched: 8. Germline V gene lookup returns CDR1 MNHEY and CDR2 SMNVEV (reference sequence). The CDR3 is 15 residues long. CDR3 residues: CASRSSTGSSYEQYF. The CDR3 nucleotides are TGTGCCAGCAGATCTTCGACAGGGAGCTCCTACGAGCAGTACTTC.

This chain connects TRBV29-1 to TRBJ1-1, with D perhaps TRBD1 (5 bases). This CDR3 spans 12 amino acids. Germline values: CDR1 SQVTM, CDR2 ANQGSEA. The CDR3 DNA follows: TGCAGTACGACAGCGCCGAACACTGAAGCTTTCTTT. As protein: CSTTAPNTEAFF.